This T cell receptor beta chain originates from a study of blood T cell repertoires in COVID-19. Germline-derived CDR1 and CDR2 are MGHRA and YSYEKL. There are 15 residues in the CDR3. V lost 1 base, J lost 4 bases, and 12 bases lay in between. Adults between roughly 18 and 89 years of age took part from 24 US areas. Resolution of symptoms, clearance, or two negative PCRs was present in recovered Cohort 3 donors. Produced via immunoSEQ multiplex PCR; TCRdb's table is partial and in-frame only. The sample gives around 200,000 clones, around 89% of which show up once; less than 1.5% is in the top ten. V usage is TRBV4-1 and J usage is TRBJ2-3; D possibly corresponds to TRBD1 (6 bases). This clonotype originated in a man aged 25-45 years who had recovered from COVID-19. Sequenced input: PBMCs or T cells enriched from blood (not recorded which). For the CDR3, the DNA is TGCGCCAGCAGCCAAGGCAGGGGCTTGGCAGATACGCAGTATTTT. This encodes CASSQGRGLADTQYF.